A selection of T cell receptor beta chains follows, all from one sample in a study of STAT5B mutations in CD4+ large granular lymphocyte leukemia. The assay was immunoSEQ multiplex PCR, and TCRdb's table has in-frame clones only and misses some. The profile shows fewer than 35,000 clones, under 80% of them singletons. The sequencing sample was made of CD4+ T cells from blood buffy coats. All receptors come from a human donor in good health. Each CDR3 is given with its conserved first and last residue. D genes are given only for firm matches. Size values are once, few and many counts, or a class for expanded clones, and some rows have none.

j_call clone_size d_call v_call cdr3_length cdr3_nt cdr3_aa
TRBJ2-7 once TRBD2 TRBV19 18 TGTGCCAGTAGTCGTTCCGGGACTAGCGGGAGGTCGGCCTACGAGCAGTACTTC CASSRSGTSGRSAYEQYF
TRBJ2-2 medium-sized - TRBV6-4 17 TGTGCCAGCAGTAAATGGGGTTCAGGATCGAACACCGGGGAGCTGTTTTTT CASSKWGSGSNTGELFF
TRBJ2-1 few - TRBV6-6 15 TGTGCCAGCCACCCGGGCACGGGGGACTACAATGAGCAGTTCTTC CASHPGTGDYNEQFF
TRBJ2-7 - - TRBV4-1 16 TGCGCCAGCAGCCAAGAGACAGTTCCCAGCTCCTACGAGCAGTACTTC CASSQETVPSSYEQYF
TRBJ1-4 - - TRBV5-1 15 TGCGCCAGCAGCTTCGAGCCGGGGGGGGTTGAAAAACTGTTTTTT CASSFEPGGVEKLFF
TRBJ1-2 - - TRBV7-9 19 TGTGCCAGCAGCCACCCCCCGCTGGCGGCAGGGACTAGGGACTATGGCTACACCTTC CASSHPPLAAGTRDYGYTF
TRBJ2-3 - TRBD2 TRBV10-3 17 TGTGCCATCAGTGAGTCGTCTAGCGGGAGGTTCGCAGATACGCAGTATTTT CAISESSSGRFADTQYF
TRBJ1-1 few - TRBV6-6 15 TGTGCCAGCAGATCGTCAGGGGCAGGGAACACTGAAGCTTTCTTT CASRSSGAGNTEAFF
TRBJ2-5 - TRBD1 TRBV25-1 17 TGTGCCAGCAGTGAGAGCTCTAACAGGGGTAACAAGGAGACCCAGTACTTC CASSESSNRGNKETQYF
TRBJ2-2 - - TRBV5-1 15 TGCGCCAGCAGCCCGCGGGACCTTGACGCCGGGGAGCTGTTTTTT CASSPRDLDAGELFF
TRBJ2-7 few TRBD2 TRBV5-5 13 TGTGCCAGCAGCCTAGCGGGAGGGCTCGAGCAGTACTTC CASSLAGGLEQYF
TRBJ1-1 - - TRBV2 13 TGTGCCAGCAGTGACAGCCCGAACACTGAAGCTTTCTTT CASSDSPNTEAFF
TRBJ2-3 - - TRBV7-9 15 TGTGCCAGCAGCGTCCAGGGACACACCACAGATACGCAGTATTTT CASSVQGHTTDTQYF
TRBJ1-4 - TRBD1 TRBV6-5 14 TGTGCCAGCAGTCCCTCGGGACAGAGGGAAAAACTGTTTTTT CASSPSGQREKLFF
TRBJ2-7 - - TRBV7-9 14 TGTGCCAGCAGCCTATTAGCGGTACCCTACGAGCAGTACTTC CASSLLAVPYEQYF
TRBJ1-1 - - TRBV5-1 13 TGCGCCAGCAGCCCCCCCGGGGGAACTGAAGCTTTCTTT CASSPPGGTEAFF
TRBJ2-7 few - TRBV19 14 TGTGCCAGTAGTATCAACAGGGAATCCTACGAGCAGTACTTC CASSINRESYEQYF
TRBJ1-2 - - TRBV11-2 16 TGTGCCAGCAGCTTAGATCCGGGCGGGGGTCGGGGTGGCTACACCTTC CASSLDPGGGRGGYTF
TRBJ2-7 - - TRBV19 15 TGTGCCAGTAGTCCCCGACAGGAAATTCCCTACGAGCAGTACTTC CASSPRQEIPYEQYF
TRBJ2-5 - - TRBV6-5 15 TGTGCCAGCAGTCCCACGTCCCTCAGGCAGGAGACCCAGTACTTC CASSPTSLRQETQYF
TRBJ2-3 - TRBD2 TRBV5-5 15 TGTGCCAGCAGCTTTGGTAGCGGGCGGGTAGATACGCAGTATTTT CASSFGSGRVDTQYF
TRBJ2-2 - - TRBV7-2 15 TGTGCCAGCATCATGCAATGGGGGCGCGACGGGGAGCTGTTTTTT CASIMQWGRDGELFF
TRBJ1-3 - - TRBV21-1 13 TGTGCCCGGGGGGACAGCTCTGGAAACACCATATATTTT CARGDSSGNTIYF
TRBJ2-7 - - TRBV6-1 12 TGTGCCAGCAGTCCCGGAGGCTACGAGCAGTACTTC CASSPGGYEQYF
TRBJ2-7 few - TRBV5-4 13 TGTGCCAGCAGCTTTGGTGCGGGTTACGAGCAGTACTTC CASSFGAGYEQYF
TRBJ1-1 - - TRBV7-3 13 TGTGCCAGCAGCTTAGACAGAGACACTGAAGCTTTCTTT CASSLDRDTEAFF
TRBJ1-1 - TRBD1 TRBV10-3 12 TGTGCCATCAGTGAAACAGGGGATGAAGCTTTCTTT CAISETGDEAFF
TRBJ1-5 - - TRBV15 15 TGTGCCACCAGCATATGGACAGATAGCAATCAGCCCCAGCATTTT CATSIWTDSNQPQHF
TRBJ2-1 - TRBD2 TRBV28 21 TGTGCCAGCAGTTCCCTGGAATACCGGGGGCACGGACTAGCGGGATACAATGAGCAGTTCTTC CASSSLEYRGHGLAGYNEQFF
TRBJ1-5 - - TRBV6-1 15 TGTGCCAGCAGTGAAGGACAGAATCGCAATCAGCCCCAGCATTTT CASSEGQNRNQPQHF
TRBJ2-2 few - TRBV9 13 TGTGCCAGCAGCGTATTTGGCACCGGGGAGCTGTTTTTT CASSVFGTGELFF
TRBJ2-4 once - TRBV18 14 TGTGCCAGCTCACCATCCAGTAACAGAAACATTCAGTACTTC CASSPSSNRNIQYF
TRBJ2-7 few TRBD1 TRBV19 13 TGTGCCAGTAGTGATGACAGGGACTACGAGCAGTACTTC CASSDDRDYEQYF
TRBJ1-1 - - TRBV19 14 TGTGCCAGTAGTATTGGGGCCGAGTACACTGAAGCTTTCTTT CASSIGAEYTEAFF
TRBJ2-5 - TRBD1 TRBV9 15 TGTGCCAGCAGCGAGGGACAGGGTACGGGAGAGACCCAGTACTTC CASSEGQGTGETQYF
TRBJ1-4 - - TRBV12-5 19 TGTGCTAGTGGTTGGAGCAGGGGTTTATTAGTTGCAACTAATGAAAAACTGTTTTTT CASGWSRGLLVATNEKLFF
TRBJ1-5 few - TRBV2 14 TGTGCCAGCAGTCTTCAGGGAGGGAATCAGCCCCAGCATTTT CASSLQGGNQPQHF
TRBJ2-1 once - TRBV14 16 TGTGCCAGCAGCCAATTCACCGGGACAACCTACAATGAGCAGTTCTTC CASSQFTGTTYNEQFF
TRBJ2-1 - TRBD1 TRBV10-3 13 TGTGCCATCGGGACAGGAACCTACAATGAGCAGTTCTTC CAIGTGTYNEQFF
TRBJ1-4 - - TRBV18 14 TGTGCCAGCTCACCACGCCAGGGCAACGAAAAACTGTTTTTT CASSPRQGNEKLFF
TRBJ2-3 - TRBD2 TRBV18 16 TGTGCCAGCTCACCAGGAATGACTAGCGGCACAGATACGCAGTATTTT CASSPGMTSGTDTQYF
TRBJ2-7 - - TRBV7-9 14 TGTGCCAGCAGCAGGGACACCATCCCGGGGGAGCAGTACTTC CASSRDTIPGEQYF